Below, 29 T cell receptor beta chains from the same sample are listed, as sequenced in a study of blood T cell repertoires in COVID-19. The protocol was immunoSEQ multiplex PCR, while the TCRdb copy is restricted to in-frame clones and leaves out a portion. The table lists 250,000 to 300,000 clones, just under 90% of them singletons. Input material: peripheral blood. These receptors all stem from a woman between 50 and 59 years old with COVID-19, enrolled during active disease.

V usage is TRBV7-8 and J usage is TRBJ2-3, with TRBD2 matching over 10 bases. The germline CDR1 and CDR2 sequences are SGHVS and FQNEAQ. The CDR3 contains 16 residues. J was trimmed by 6 bases and V by 2 bases; bases with no gene match: 8. CDR3 in DNA: TGTGCCAGCAGCTTATCACTAGCGGGATACTGGGATACGCAGTATTTT. Encoded protein: CASSLSLAGYWDTQYF.

This clone was detected only a few times. The rearrangement links TRBV27 to TRBJ1-2, with a tentative D call TRBD1 (6 bases). CDR1 and CDR2 from the germline V gene are MNHEY and SMNVEV (reference sequence). Trimming cost V 4 bases and J 8 bases, with 14 bases left between them. The CDR3 length is 13 residues. Here the CDR3 reads CASSSVPGVGYTF. As DNA, the CDR3 is TGTGCCAGCAGTTCAGTGCCAGGGGTCGGCTACACCTTC.

The chain employs TRBV30 and TRBJ2-5; TRBD1 might be the D (5 bases). V shed 1 base and J shed 3 bases, with 12 bases lying between them. This CDR3 has 14 residues. Germline V gene sequence: CDR1 GTSNPN, CDR2 SVGIG (reference sequence). CDR3 region: CAWSAGHLKETQYF. The CDR3, as DNA: TGTGCCTGGAGTGCAGGACACCTAAAAGAGACCCAGTACTTC.

The chain combines TRBV7-2 with TRBJ2-7; 12 nucleotides agree with TRBD2. V lost 0 bases, J lost 4 bases, and 4 bases stayed unmatched. The V gene's germline CDR1 is SGHTA and CDR2 FQGNSA. This CDR3 has 16 amino acids. The CDR3 region has the DNA TGTGCCAGCAGCTTAGCCACTAGCGGGAGGTGGTACGAGCAGTACTTC. Translated, it gives CASSLATSGRWYEQYF.

Comments on this clone: The same CDR3 can be traced to other DNA sequences in this sample. The rearrangement joins TRBV2 to TRBJ1-5; tentative D call: TRBD1 (6 bases). Trimming took off 2 bases at V and 3 bases at J, with 8 bases between the two ends. The CDR3 is 14 amino acids. The germline CDR1 and CDR2 sequences are SNHLY and FYNNEI. The CDR3 DNA is TGTGCCAGCAGTGAATGGACAGACAATCAGCCCCAGCATTTT. Protein: CASSEWTDNQPQHF.

V gene TRBV7-9 combines with J gene TRBJ1-1, with 9 bases matching TRBD1. V trimming: 1 base; J trimming: 10 bases; junction bases outside the gene matches: 4. CDR3 length equals 13 residues. Germline lookup yields CDR1 SEHNR and CDR2 FQNEAQ (reference sequence). The CDR3 loop reads CASSLEGTGRAFF. The CDR3 nucleotides read TGTGCCAGCAGCTTAGAAGGGACAGGGAGAGCTTTCTTT.

The chain employs TRBV19 and TRBJ2-2; weak D call: TRBD2 (5 bases). The germline V gene has CDR1 LNHDA and CDR2 SQIVND (reference sequence). The length of the CDR3 is 16 residues. The V gene lost 1 base and the J gene lost 3 bases, with 12 bases spanning the gap. The CDR3 reads CASSIGGNAYTGELFF. The CDR3 DNA is TGTGCCAGTAGTATAGGAGGGAACGCCTACACCGGGGAGCTGTTTTTT.

The V and J genes are TRBV5-6 and TRBJ1-2; D uncertain. The CDR3 length is 11 residues. Germline CDR1 and CDR2: SGHDT and YYEEEE. V lost 5 bases to trimming and J lost 2 bases, with 4 bases between them. The CDR3 sequence: CASRRNYGYTF. DNA of the CDR3: TGTGCCAGCAGGCGGAACTATGGCTACACCTTC.

This rearrangement joins TRBV24-1 to TRBJ1-1, with TRBD1 matching over 7 bases. Germline CDR1 reads KGHDR; CDR2 reads SFDVKD. J was trimmed by 5 bases and V by 5 bases; bases with no gene match: 10. The CDR3 contains 15 residues. Here the CDR3 reads CATSGVRQGVTEAFF. CDR3 nucleotide sequence: TGTGCCACCAGTGGGGTTCGGCAGGGGGTGACTGAAGCTTTCTTT.

J is TRBJ1-4 and V is TRBV3-1 (or the pseudogene TRBV3-2); 7 bases are a match to TRBD1. Germline CDR1 and CDR2: LGHDT and YNNKEL (reference sequence). This CDR3 spans 14 amino acids. V was pared by 6 bases and J by 4 bases, with 5 bases of the junction left unmatched. The CDR3 DNA reads as TGTGCCAGCAGTCCACAGGGGCGTAATGAAAAACTGTTTTTT. Encoded protein: CASSPQGRNEKLFF.

The chain has TRBV4-3 and TRBJ1-2; TRBD1 aligns across 11 bases. CDR3 length: 15 residues. V was pared by 3 bases and J by 3 bases, with 3 bases of the junction left unmatched. Germline V CDR1 and CDR2: LGHNA, YSLEER. The CDR3 DNA sequence: TGCGCCAGCAGCCAGGGGGACAGGGGGGACTATGGCTACACCTTC. It translates to CASSQGDRGDYGYTF.

This chain links TRBV27 with TRBJ2-2; the D is unclear. Trimming pared 6 bases from V and 1 base from J, leaving 9 bases between. From germline, CDR1 is MNHEY and CDR2 SMNVEV (reference sequence). The CDR3 has 14 amino acids. CDR3 nucleotide sequence: TGTGCCAGCAGGCCTATTAGGAACACCGGGGAGCTGTTTTTT. Translation: CASRPIRNTGELFF.

V and J are TRBV3-1 (or the pseudogene TRBV3-2) and TRBJ2-3; D gene unclear. The CDR3 is 12 residues long. Trimming cost V 4 bases and J 3 bases, with 5 bases left between them. Germline CDR1 is LGHDT and CDR2 is YNNKEL (reference sequence). The CDR3 region is CASSRMTDTQYF. DNA of the CDR3: TGTGCCAGCAGCCGTATGACAGATACGCAGTATTTT.

The rearrangement joins TRBV5-6 to TRBJ1-6; 7 bases match TRBD1. Trimming cost V 4 bases and J 0 bases; bases outside gene matches: 4. CDR3 length equals 16 residues. Germline V lookup: CDR1 SGHDT, CDR2 YYEEEE. The CDR3 here is CASSLTGSSYNSPLHF. The CDR3 coding sequence is TGTGCCAGCAGCCTGACAGGGTCCTCCTATAATTCACCCCTCCACTTT. Drawing the rest from reference TRBV5-6 and TRBJ1-6, the complete variable domain is DAGVTQSPTHLIKTRGQQVTLRCSPKSGHDTVSWYQQALGQGPQFIFQYYEEEERQRGNFPDRFSGHQFPNYSSELNVNALLLGDSALYLCASSLTGSSYNSPLHFGNGTRLTVT.

V and J are TRBV9 and TRBJ2-7; D is unclear. V was shortened by 0 bases and J by 3 bases, with 13 bases between the two germline ends. The CDR3 runs 15 residues. The germline gives CDR1 SGDLS, CDR2 YYNGEE. The CDR3 DNA sequence: TGTGCCAGCAGCGTAGCCAACAATATCATCTACGAGCAGTACTTC. Protein: CASSVANNIIYEQYF.

This clone was detected only a few times. The chain recombines TRBV30 with TRBJ1-5; D is unresolved. V was pared by 0 bases and J by 7 bases, with 13 bases between. Germline V CDR1 and CDR2: GTSNPN, SVGIG (reference sequence). The CDR3 consists of 14 residues. CDR3 coding DNA: TGTGCCTGGAGTGTTCCCACCGGGTACCAGCCCCAGCATTTT. It codes for CAWSVPTGYQPQHF. Using reference TRBV30 and TRBJ1-5 for the parts outside the CDR3, the full variable domain is SQTIHQWPATLVQPVGSPLSLECTVEGTSNPNLYWYRQAAGRGLQLLFYSVGIGQISSEVPQNLSASRPQDRQFILSSKKLLLSDSGFYLCAWSVPTGYQPQHFGDGTRLSIL.

The chain joins TRBV6-5 to TRBJ2-2; maybe TRBD1 (5 bases). Germline V gene sequence: CDR1 MNHEY, CDR2 SVGAGI. This CDR3 has 14 residues. The V end lost 4 bases, the J end lost 3 bases, and 9 bases lay between the germline ends. CDR3 protein: CASSLEGDTGELFF. Here the CDR3 DNA reads TGTGCCAGCAGTTTGGAAGGGGACACCGGGGAGCTGTTTTTT.

The chain employs TRBV10-1 and TRBJ2-7; 8 nucleotides agree with TRBD2. The germline V gene has CDR1 WNHNN and CDR2 SYGVQD (reference sequence). This CDR3 region has 13 residues. V lost 8 bases and J lost 0; bases outside the gene matches: 3. The CDR3 is CASYGTSSYEQYF. The CDR3, as DNA: TGCGCCAGCTACGGGACTAGCTCCTACGAGCAGTACTTC.

The chain uses TRBV7-2 and TRBJ2-3; unclear D gene. Deletions cut 2 bases from V and 2 bases from J, with 5 bases between. From germline, CDR1 is SGHTA and CDR2 FQGNSA. The CDR3 extends over 13 amino acids. CDR3 nucleotide sequence: TGTGCCAGCAGCTTATTCCTCACAGATACGCAGTATTTT. Protein product: CASSLFLTDTQYF. The complete variable domain, with remaining parts taken from reference TRBV7-2 and TRBJ2-3, reads GAGVSQSPSNKVTEKGKDVELRCDPISGHTALYWYRQSLGQGLEFLIYFQGNSAPDKSGLPSDRFSAERTGGSVSTLTIQRTQQEDSAVYLCASSLFLTDTQYFGPGTRLTVL.

This chain links TRBV7-2 with TRBJ2-3; D might be TRBD2 (6 bases). Germline CDR1 is SGHTA and CDR2 is FQGNSA. The ends were cut back, 4 bases at V and 4 bases at J, with 9 bases in the middle. The CDR3 has 13 residues. CDR3 residues: CASSSQRADTQYF. CDR3 nucleotides: TGTGCCAGCAGCTCCCAGCGGGCAGATACGCAGTATTTT.

This clone is a singleton in its sample. J is TRBJ2-1 and V is TRBV5-1; tentative D call: TRBD1 (6 bases). With 7 bases removed from V and 5 bases from J, the gap between germline ends came to 19 bases. In germline, CDR1 is SGHRS, CDR2 YFSETQ. This CDR3 is 15 amino acids long. In DNA, the CDR3 is TGCGCCAGCCAGTTTTGGGCAGGGGCGGACAATGAGCAGTTCTTC. The encoded protein is CASQFWAGADNEQFF.

The chain recombines TRBV30 with TRBJ1-4, with D maybe TRBD1 (5 bases). This CDR3 has 12 residues. CDR1 and CDR2 from the germline V gene are GTSNPN and SVGIG (reference sequence). The V end was cut by 8 bases, the J end by 6 bases, with 13 bases between. The CDR3 protein is CARRGYDEKLFF. The CDR3 region has the DNA TGTGCCCGAAGGGGATACGATGAAAAACTGTTTTTT.

The chain uses TRBV7-9 and TRBJ2-2, with 7 bases fitting TRBD1. CDR3 length: 15 residues. Germline CDR1 SEHNR, CDR2 FQNEAQ (reference sequence). Trimming cost V 4 bases and J 4 bases; bases outside gene matches: 6. The CDR3 sequence is CASSSGQAGTGELFF. In nucleotides, the CDR3 is TGTGCCAGCAGCTCAGGACAGGCGGGCACCGGGGAGCTGTTTTTT.

This clone was observed a handful of times. The chain carries TRBV7-8 and TRBJ1-2, with D possibly TRBD1 on 6 matching bases. CDR1 SGHVS and CDR2 FQNEAQ come from the germline V gene. The CDR3 length is 13 residues. Trimming took 0 bases from V and 8 from J, leaving 10 bases between them. The CDR3 DNA is TGTGCCAGCAGCTTAGCGGACAGATACGGCTACACCTTC. It translates to CASSLADRYGYTF.

The rearrangement links TRBV4-2 to TRBJ1-6; perhaps TRBD1 as D (6 bases). Germline V gene sequence: CDR1 LGHNA, CDR2 YNFKEQ. This CDR3 spans 18 amino acids. V was pared by 3 bases and J by 6 bases, with 21 bases between. This chain's CDR3 is CASSQGGQNLYRNSPLHF. As DNA, the CDR3 is TGTGCCAGCAGCCAGGGGGGGCAGAATCTTTATCGTAATTCACCCCTCCACTTT.

In DNA form, the CDR3 reads TGTGCCAGTAGCATCCCCTCGATTTTCAGTCTAAGAGGCACTGAAGCTTTCTTT. Protein sequence: CASSIPSIFSLRGTEAFF. The V call is TRBV19, the J call TRBJ1-1, with D hard to call. From germline, CDR1 is LNHDA and CDR2 SQIVND (reference sequence). The germline V and J ends were trimmed by 6 bases and 4 bases, with 27 bases remaining between them. This CDR3 is built from 18 residues.

About this clone itself: At the DNA level, this CDR3 is encoded by other sequences in the same sample as well. V usage is TRBV5-1 and J usage is TRBJ1-2, with D unresolved. The CDR3 length is 13 residues. Germline-derived CDR1 and CDR2 are SGHRS and YFSETQ. V dropped 0 bases and J dropped 0 bases, with 3 bases sitting between them. This CDR3 reads CASSLGANYGYTF. In DNA form, the CDR3 reads TGCGCCAGCAGCTTGGGAGCTAACTATGGCTACACCTTC.

The chain employs TRBV27 and TRBJ1-1, with TRBD1 matching 7 bases. Germline V CDR1 and CDR2: MNHEY, SMNVEV (reference sequence). The CDR3 has 14 amino acids. Losses at the gene ends were 8 bases for V and 5 bases for J; bases not matched to a gene: 11. CDR3 amino acids: CASRELTGWTEAFF. DNA for the CDR3: TGTGCCAGCCGGGAGCTGACAGGGTGGACTGAAGCTTTCTTT.

The rearrangement links TRBV30 to TRBJ2-1; 13 positions agree with TRBD2. Germline V gives CDR1 GTSNPN, CDR2 SVGIG (reference sequence). The CDR3 covers 15 residues. J lost 1 base, V lost 5 bases, and 2 bases had no gene match. The CDR3 DNA sequence: TGTGCCTGGGCGACTAGCGGGAGGTCCTACAATGAGCAGTTCTTC. Translated, it gives CAWATSGRSYNEQFF.